This entry lists 25 T cell receptor beta chains sequenced from one sample in a study of Graves' ophthalmopathy and Graves' hyperthyroidism. The authors amplified TCR beta CDR3 regions, and they did so from RNA transcripts for repertoire sequencing. HTBI primers were used in a first-round RT-PCR, which preceded a second-round multiplex PCR. TCRdb processed the multiplex PCR reads anew with MiXCR; each CDR3 protein has one entry. The sample carries over 650,000 distinct CDR3 sequences, 35% to 45% recorded once. The sample comprised peripheral blood. These receptors were taken from an adult man with Graves' ophthalmopathy.

With respect to this clonotype: It may be a read error: a sequence one base away is much more abundant. The chain carries TRBV7-8 and TRBJ2-5, with D unresolved. V was trimmed by 4 bases and J by 5 bases, leaving 17 bases between them. The CDR3 extends over 15 amino acids. Germline V gene sequence: CDR1 SGHVS, CDR2 FQNEAQ. CDR3 residues: CASSSPGGDLETQYF. For the CDR3, the DNA is TGTGCCAGCAGCTCCCCGGGTGGCGATTTGGAGACCCAGTACTTC. Using reference TRBV7-8 and TRBJ2-5 for the parts outside the CDR3, the full variable domain is GAGVSQSPRYKVAKRGQDVALRCDPISGHVSLFWYQQALGQGPEFLTYFQNEAQLDKSGLPSDRFFAERPEGSVSTLKIQRTQQEDSAVYLCASSSPGGDLETQYFGPGTRLLVL.

Notes on this clonotype: This sequence may be a read error, since a much larger clone differs from it by one base. The V call is TRBV19, the J call TRBJ1-1; D might be TRBD1 (5 bases). The CDR3 has 14 residues. The germline V and J ends were trimmed by 3 bases and 0 bases, with 8 bases remaining between them. Germline V CDR1 and CDR2: LNHDA, SQIVND (reference sequence). The CDR3: CASSMGQMNTEAFF. Here the CDR3 DNA reads TGTGCCAGTAGTATGGGGCAGATGAACACTGAAGCTTTCTTT.

About this clonotype itself: A read error is possible here, since a much larger clone lies one base away. This chain links TRBV24-1 with TRBJ1-4; D remains unclear. The germline V gene encodes CDR1 KGHDR and CDR2 SFDVKD. This CDR3 region has 15 residues. CDR3 DNA: TGTGCCACCAATGATTCGAGTTCGTCTAATGAAAAACTGTTTTTT. This translates into CATNDSSSSNEKLFF.

The rearrangement links TRBV12-3 or TRBV12-4 to TRBJ1-2; D may be TRBD1 (6 bases). V lost 7 bases and J lost 4, with 19 bases in between. The CDR3 spans 15 residues. DNA for the CDR3: TGTGCCAGCACTGGCCCCAACAGGGTAGTCTATGGCTACACCTTC. Translated, it gives CASTGPNRVVYGYTF.

This clonotype was counted many times. The V gene is TRBV25-1, the J gene TRBJ2-7, with TRBD2 matching 11 bases. Germline values: CDR1 MGHDK, CDR2 SYGVNS. The CDR3 totals 16 residues. The J segment lost 0 bases and the V segment lost 5 bases, leaving 6 bases of the junction unmatched. DNA for the CDR3: TGTGCCAGCAGTTTTAGCGGGGGGGCCCTCTCCTACGAGCAGTACTTC. Amino acids: CASSFSGGALSYEQYF.

This clonotype was detected many times. This rearrangement joins TRBV19 to TRBJ1-2; 9 bases are a match to TRBD1. The CDR3 covers 14 residues. V was clipped by 4 bases and J by 3 bases; unmatched bases: 3. The germline gives CDR1 LNHDA, CDR2 SQIVND (reference sequence). CDR3 DNA sequence: TGTGCCAGTAGTAGTACAGGGGGCGACTATGGCTACACCTTC. Translating it yields CASSSTGGDYGYTF.

In regard to this clonotype: A far larger clone is a single base away, which makes a read error likely. V usage is TRBV7-2 and J usage is TRBJ2-5; no reliable D call. Looked up from germline, CDR1 is SGHTA and CDR2 is FQGNSA. Trimming left V 5 bases short and J 0 bases short, with 10 bases between. This CDR3 is 14 amino acids long. The chain's CDR3 is CASSPRADQETQYF. CDR3 sequence (DNA): TGTGCCAGCAGCCCAAGGGCAGACCAAGAGACCCAGTACTTC.

The chain recombines TRBV9 with TRBJ2-5; D is uncertain. Between the trimmed V and J ends, which lost 7 bases and 5 bases, there was a span of 21 bases. The germline CDR1 and CDR2 sequences are SGDLS and YYNGEE. The CDR3 covers 15 residues. The CDR3 protein is CASSLPDQLGETQYF. As DNA, the CDR3 is TGTGCCAGCTCACTTCCGGACCAGCTCGGGGAGACCCAGTACTTC.

In this sample, this clonotype turned up many times. This chain uses TRBV2 with TRBJ2-7; TRBD1 matches at 9 bases. The CDR3 extends over 15 amino acids. Trimming removed 6 bases from V and 5 bases from J; junction bases left unmatched: 11. CDR1 SNHLY and CDR2 FYNNEI come from the germline V gene. The CDR3 DNA reads TGTGCCAGCAGAAGGGTCAGGACAGGGGTAGACGAGCAGTACTTC. It codes for CASRRVRTGVDEQYF.

This clonotype came up a few times. V is TRBV2 and J is TRBJ1-2; 7 positions agree with TRBD1. Trimming removed 11 bases from V and 1 base from J; junction bases left unmatched: 1. Germline assignment: CDR1 SNHLY and CDR2 FYNNEI. This CDR3 comprises 11 residues. The DNA for the CDR3 is TGTGCCCGGGACAGTAACTATGGCTACACCTTC. Protein: CARDSNYGYTF.

Notes on this clonotype: A much larger clone differs by one base, so this may be a read error. J is TRBJ1-1 and V is TRBV7-9, with 9 bases identical to TRBD1. With 4 bases clipped from V and 7 bases from J, the junction kept 4 bases outside the gene matches. In germline, CDR1 is SEHNR, CDR2 FQNEAQ (reference sequence). This CDR3 comprises 13 residues. The CDR3 sequence: CASSWTGAGEAFF. CDR3 in DNA: TGTGCCAGCAGCTGGACAGGGGCGGGTGAAGCTTTCTTT.

This clonotype was counted ten times or more. The chain carries TRBV14 and TRBJ1-2; D may be TRBD1 (5 bases). Germline values: CDR1 SGHDN, CDR2 FVKESK. The V and J ends lost 0 bases and 3 bases respectively, with 11 bases between them. This CDR3 region has 15 residues. The CDR3 spells CASSQEQGDYYGYTF. Written as DNA, the CDR3 is TGTGCCAGCAGCCAAGAGCAAGGGGATTACTATGGCTACACCTTC.

The rearrangement uses TRBV2 and TRBJ2-7; 7 bases map to TRBD2. This CDR3 spans 14 amino acids. Germline trimming cut 8 bases from V and 4 bases from J; bases unmatched to any gene: 11. The germline V gene has CDR1 SNHLY and CDR2 FYNNEI. CDR3 amino acids: CASDLGGGPYEQYF. The CDR3 nucleotides are TGTGCCAGCGACCTTGGGGGAGGGCCTTACGAGCAGTACTTC. The variable domain in full, with the rest retrieved from reference TRBV2 and TRBJ2-7, is EPEVTQTPSHQVTQMGQEVILRCVPISNHLYFYWYRQILGQKVEFLVSFYNNEISEKSEIFDDQFSVERPDGSNFTLKIRSTKLEDSAMYFCASDLGGGPYEQYFGPGTRLTVT.

In the case of this clonotype: This may be a read error, as it is one base from a much larger clone. The CDR3: CASSEFSGANVLTF. CDR3 nucleotide sequence: TGTGCCAGCAGCGAGTTCTCTGGGGCCAACGTCCTGACTTTC. The chain couples TRBV4-2 to TRBJ2-6; D remains ambiguous. This CDR3 contains 14 residues. Germline V gene data show CDR1 as LGHNA and CDR2 as YNFKEQ. V lost 5 bases and J 0 bases, leaving 5 bases between the germline ends.

This clonotype came up many times. The chain has TRBV19 and TRBJ1-2, with 8 nucleotides matching TRBD1. Germline V gene lookup returns CDR1 LNHDA and CDR2 SQIVND (reference sequence). CDR3 length equals 11 residues. V was clipped by 11 bases and J by 8 bases; unmatched bases: 7. Written as DNA, the CDR3 is TGTGCCGTCAGGACAGGGCCCGGCTACACCTTC. Protein product: CAVRTGPGYTF.

This clonotype came up many times. Germline and junction disagree at one end, which may indicate a read error. V is TRBV7-7 and J is TRBJ2-7, with TRBD2 as a possible D gene (5 bases). This CDR3 region has 13 residues. Per germline, CDR1 SSHAT and CDR2 FNYEAQ (reference sequence). The CDR3 protein is CASSPFEGYEQYF. The CDR3, as DNA: TGTGCTAGCAGCCCATTCGAGGGCTACGAGCAGTACTTC.

The chain uses TRBV19 and TRBJ1-1, with D possibly TRBD1 on 6 matching bases. Trimming took off 9 bases at V and 6 bases at J, with 17 bases between the two ends. The CDR3 is 13 residues long. CDR1 and CDR2 from the germline V gene are LNHDA and SQIVND (reference sequence). CDR3: CASDRWSSPEAFF. CDR3 DNA sequence: TGTGCCAGCGACAGGTGGTCTTCGCCTGAAGCTTTCTTT.

In DNA form, the CDR3 reads TGTGCCAGCAGCACAGGACAGGGGCTGGAGACCCAGTACTTC. Protein sequence: CASSTGQGLETQYF. The chain combines TRBV7-9 with TRBJ2-5; TRBD1 agrees at 9 bases. V shed 5 bases, J shed 5 bases, and the junction held 6 bases outside the gene matches. Germline V CDR1 and CDR2: SEHNR, FQNEAQ (reference sequence). The CDR3 loop spans 14 amino acids.

The V and J genes are TRBV7-9 and TRBJ1-2; no reliable D call. V shed 5 bases and J shed 8 bases, with 27 bases lying between them. The CDR3 totals 17 residues. CDR1 and CDR2 from the germline V gene are SEHNR and FQNEAQ (reference sequence). CDR3 sequence reads: CASSQDSRTVFTEGYTF. The CDR3, as DNA: TGTGCCAGCAGCCAAGATAGTAGAACAGTCTTTACGGAAGGCTACACCTTC.

The CDR3 region is CASSLVSLYQETQYF. The CDR3, as DNA: TGCGCCAGCAGCTTGGTCAGCCTGTACCAAGAGACCCAGTACTTC. The chain employs TRBV5-1 and TRBJ2-5; D remains unclear. Germline assignment: CDR1 SGHRS and CDR2 YFSETQ. CDR3 length: 15 residues. V shed 0 bases and J shed 0 bases, with 9 bases lying between them.

The chain joins TRBV9 to TRBJ1-4, with D perhaps matching TRBD1 (6 bases). The V end lost 5 bases, the J end lost 3 bases, and 14 bases lay between the germline ends. CDR1 and CDR2 (germline): SGDLS, YYNGEE. The CDR3 runs 15 residues. The CDR3: CASSKTGYANEKLFF. CDR3 nucleotides: TGTGCCAGCAGTAAAACAGGGTACGCTAATGAAAAACTGTTTTTT.

The gene calls are TRBV19 and TRBJ2-5; 15 positions match TRBD2. The trim removed 5 bases at V and 4 bases at J, leaving 5 bases unmatched. The CDR3 has 16 residues. Germline values: CDR1 LNHDA, CDR2 SQIVND (reference sequence). CDR3 amino acids: CASSSRTSGGVETQYF. CDR3 coding DNA: TGTGCCAGTAGTTCGCGGACTAGCGGGGGGGTAGAGACCCAGTACTTC.

The rearrangement links TRBV11-1 to TRBJ1-5, with 7 bases matching TRBD1. Trimming removed 10 bases from V and 4 bases from J; junction bases left unmatched: 16. This CDR3 region has 16 residues. Germline CDR1 is SGHAT and CDR2 is FQDESV (reference sequence). The CDR3 DNA is TGTGCCAACATGCTACTGGGGACAGCTTTAAATCAGCCCCAGCATTTT. It codes for CANMLLGTALNQPQHF.

Remarks on this clonotype: Being one base from a much bigger clone, this may be a read error. As the CDR3 is not closed by the conserved phenylalanine or tryptophan, this likely results from a read error. The genes are TRBV11-2 and TRBJ2-7; no clear D. V lost 1 base and J lost 5, with 6 bases in between. The CDR3 loop spans 12 amino acids. Germline CDR1 and CDR2: SGHAT and FQNNGV. The CDR3 region is CASSLGLDEQYL. The DNA for the CDR3 is TGTGCCAGCAGCTTAGGGTTGGACGAGCAGTACCTC.

The chain links TRBV25-1 to TRBJ2-7; D may be TRBD1 (5 bases). Trimming shortened V by 6 bases and J by 2 bases, and 17 bases separated the two germline ends. The length of the CDR3 is 15 residues. Germline V gene lookup returns CDR1 MGHDK and CDR2 SYGVNS. This CDR3 reads CASRPQGTRTYEQYF. Here the CDR3 DNA reads TGTGCCAGCAGACCGCAGGGAACCAGAACCTACGAGCAGTACTTC.